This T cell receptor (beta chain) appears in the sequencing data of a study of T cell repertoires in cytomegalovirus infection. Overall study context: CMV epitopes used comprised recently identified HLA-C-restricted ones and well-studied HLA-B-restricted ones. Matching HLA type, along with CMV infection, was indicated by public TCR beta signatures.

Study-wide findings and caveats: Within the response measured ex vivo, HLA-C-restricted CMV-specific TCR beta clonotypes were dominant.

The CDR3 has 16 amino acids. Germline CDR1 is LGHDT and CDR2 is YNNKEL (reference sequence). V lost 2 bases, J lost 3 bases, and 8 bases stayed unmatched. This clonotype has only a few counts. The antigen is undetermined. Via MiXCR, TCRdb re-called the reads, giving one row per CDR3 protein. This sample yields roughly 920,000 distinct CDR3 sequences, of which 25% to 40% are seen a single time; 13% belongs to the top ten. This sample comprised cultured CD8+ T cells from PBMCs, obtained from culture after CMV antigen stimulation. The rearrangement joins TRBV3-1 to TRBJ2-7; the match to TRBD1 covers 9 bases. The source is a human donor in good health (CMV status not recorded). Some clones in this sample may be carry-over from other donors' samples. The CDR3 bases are TGTGCCAGCAGCCAAAGTGGGGGACAGGGATTCTACGAGCAGTACGTC. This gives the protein CASSQSGGQGFYEQYV.